The sequence of this TCR beta chain was determined in a study of blood T cell repertoires in COVID-19 (TCRdb year 2020). Background on the whole study: The collaborator samples originated in the United States, Italy and Spain and spanned the acute and convalescent phases of COVID-19. The material from the prospective study consisted of cDNA or gDNA derived from T cells, B-cell-depleted T cells, or PBMCs. Subjects who had been exposed to COVID-19, were actively infected with it, or had recovered from it provided the deeply sampled blood TCRbeta repertoires that made up the dataset. The repertoires were released in a freely available public database intended as a resource for research on the immune response to SARS-CoV-2. Samples came from the ongoing ImmuneRACE study (first 160 participants) plus 1,254 subjects from 6 global collaborators. The sample metadata nearly always contained a de-identified subject ID, COVID-19 status, age in years and sex. Where available, HLA class I and class II types were taken from metadata supplied by the sample provider and were not determined by assay-based typing.

CDR1 and CDR2 were assigned from the germline V gene as LGHNA and YSLEER. The germline V end is reduced by 0 bases and the J end by 6 bases; junction bases left unmatched: 6. The CDR3 numbers 15 residues from cysteine through phenylalanine. Here the CDR3 DNA is all that survives: 45 bases in frame from base 1. The immunoSEQ Assay, a bias-controlled multiplex PCR, was used to amplify TCRbeta CDR3 regions from genomic DNA. In the source study's methods: Nucleated cell counts per sample were estimated from amplification of reference gene primers within the assay. To quantify the absolute abundance of each unique TCRbeta CDR3 rearrangement, sequence reads were collapsed and filtered. For each sample, productive Simpson clonality was calculated as the square root of Simpson's diversity index over productive rearrangements. What TCRdb holds here is the immuneACCESS table cut down to in-frame rearrangements. Part of the clones is not present; checked against another copy, under half of the missing clones reflect an unresolved V gene, and the others are unexplained. The D gene and trimming were derived from the DNA, and the V and J assignments and clone size from that table. For this sample the table gives approximately 46,000 clones, of which approximately 86% were detected only once. Of the sample, about 17% is held by the ten largest clones.

Whole blood was collected in K2EDTA tubes by collaborating institutions according to the institutions' own protocols. For TCRbeta analysis, collaborators shipped samples as frozen whole blood, isolated PBMCs, or DNA extracted from either of those sample types. The paper as a whole reports these results and caveats: The quantity of clinical and demographic metadata differed by source and by participant and was supplied without curation.

Turning to this clone: There is no known antigen for this receptor. No qualities accompany the bases; no much larger clone lies one base away.

This receptor chain uses TRBV4-3 and TRBJ1-2, and 8 junction bases match TRBD1. This clonotype was obtained from a man in his sixties with active or convalescent COVID-19. Source material: peripheral blood. CDR3 loop: CASSQDTRTGNGYTF. The DNA sequence is TGCGCCAGCAGCCAAGATACCAGGACAGGGAATGGCTACACCTTC.